The clone carrying this TCR beta chain was counted between two and nine times. MiXCR, applied by TCRdb to the RT-PCR reads, yields one record per CDR3 protein. This sample has approximately 720,000 distinct CDR3 sequences, with around 14% found just once. The CDR3 length is 13 residues. Per the germline V gene, CDR1 is MNHNS and CDR2 is SASEGT. V lost 7 bases and J 1 base, leaving 10 bases between the germline ends. Specimen: memory CD4+ T cells from blood. This TCR came from a female donor in good health, serving as a healthy control. V gene TRBV6-1 combines with J gene TRBJ1-2, with a possible D match to TRBD1 (6 bases). CDR3 protein: CASTLDSNYGYTF. The CDR3, as DNA: TGTGCCAGCACCTTGGACAGTAACTATGGCTACACCTTC.